Listed here are 22 T cell receptor beta chains from one sample, sequenced in a study of blood T cells in healthy people across ages. The use of a sample-barcoded 5' primer and a J-beta primer mix characterized a second PCR of about 7 to 12 cycles. TCRdb reprocessed the 5' RACE reads via MiXCR and lists one record per CDR3 protein. Altogether some 1.7 million distinct CDR3 sequences are present, roughly 28% being singletons, with the ten largest covering 7.7%. The sample consisted of blood. These receptors all stem from a woman aged 25 to 39 in good health.

The chain employs TRBV7-2 and TRBJ1-4; D unclear. The CDR3 length is 15 residues. Germline CDR1 reads SGHTA; CDR2 reads FQGNSA. Deletions cut 1 base from V and 6 bases from J, with 12 bases between. DNA for the CDR3: TGTGCCAGCAGCTTAGAATTGGGGTGGGATGAAAAACTGTTTTTT. Protein sequence: CASSLELGWDEKLFF.

This clonotype was picked up a small number of times. The chain combines TRBV7-2 with TRBJ2-1; maybe TRBD2 (6 bases). Deletions cut 7 bases from V and 13 bases from J, with 29 bases between. The CDR3 totals 16 residues. The germline gives CDR1 SGHTA, CDR2 FQGNSA. Here the CDR3 DNA reads TGTGCCAGCACCACACTACCGGGACTTGGAGTGGGTGTACAGTTCTTC. Translated: CASTTLPGLGVGVQFF.

There are a few counts of this clonotype. The genes are TRBV30 and TRBJ1-5, with D unclear. Germline V gene data show CDR1 as GTSNPN and CDR2 as SVGIG (reference sequence). The ends were cut back, 3 bases at V and 4 bases at J, with 19 bases in the middle. CDR3 length equals 16 residues. The CDR3 DNA sequence: TGTGCCTGGAGGAGCCGCGGGATCCCAAGTAATCAGCCCCAGCATTTT. It specifies CAWRSRGIPSNQPQHF.

This chain links TRBV10-3 with TRBJ1-1, with D perhaps matching TRBD1 (5 bases). Germline loops: CDR1 ENHRY, CDR2 SYGVKD. Trimming left V 1 base short and J 4 bases short, with 10 bases between. The CDR3 length is 14 residues. The CDR3 loop reads CAISEYGGGTEAFF. Here the CDR3 DNA reads TGTGCCATCAGTGAGTATGGGGGTGGCACTGAAGCTTTCTTT.

The table lists this clonotype with a few counts. The gene calls are TRBV5-1 and TRBJ2-1, with 10 bases lining up with TRBD2. CDR1 SGHRS and CDR2 YFSETQ come from the germline V gene. The CDR3 covers 15 residues. Trimming took 4 bases from V and 6 from J; bases not matched to a gene: 7. The DNA for the CDR3 is TGCGCCAGCAGCCCCACTAGCGGGACTGGCAATGAGCAGTTCTTC. Protein: CASSPTSGTGNEQFF.

This clonotype has ten or more counts. V usage is TRBV6-5 and J usage is TRBJ2-7, with D perhaps matching TRBD1 or TRBD2 (5 bases each). CDR1 is MNHEY, CDR2 SVGAGI, per germline. The CDR3 totals 16 residues. V shed 2 bases and J shed 4 bases, with 18 bases lying between them. CDR3 DNA sequence: TGTGCCAGCAGTTACCAACCGGGGCCGAGACTTTACGAGCAGTACTTC. It specifies CASSYQPGPRLYEQYF.

The chain links TRBV2 to TRBJ1-6; 7 nucleotides agree with TRBD1. Losses at the gene ends were 11 bases for V and 8 bases for J; bases not matched to a gene: 9. Germline V gene lookup returns CDR1 SNHLY and CDR2 FYNNEI. The CDR3 has 13 residues. CDR3 residues: CAQGGYHDSPLHF. The CDR3 region has the DNA TGTGCCCAGGGGGGCTACCATGATTCACCCCTCCACTTT.

J is TRBJ1-5 and V is TRBV6-2 or TRBV6-3, with TRBD1 as a possible D gene (5 bases). CDR1 and CDR2 from the germline V gene are MNHEY and SVGEGT. Trimming removed 9 bases at V and 11 bases at J, with 17 bases between. CDR3 length: 12 residues. Here the CDR3 reads CASRDSAGAQHF. Here the CDR3 DNA reads TGTGCCAGTCGCGACTCGGCGGGGGCCCAGCATTTT.

The table lists this clonotype with a few counts. J is TRBJ1-3 and V is TRBV7-2; no firm D call. V was clipped by 4 bases and J by 4 bases, with 11 bases between them. This CDR3 has 14 residues. Germline lookup yields CDR1 SGHTA and CDR2 FQGNSA. Here the CDR3 reads CASSYRGLGNTIYF. The CDR3 DNA is TGTGCCAGCAGCTACCGGGGTTTAGGAAACACCATATATTTT.

This clonotype was observed a few times. The chain joins TRBV12-3 or TRBV12-4 to TRBJ2-7; D is tentatively TRBD1 or TRBD2 (6 bases each). This CDR3 is built from 15 residues. V was cut by 3 bases and J by 0 bases, with 12 bases left in between. The CDR3 loop is CASSFSGAPSYEQYF. Here the CDR3 DNA reads TGTGCCAGCAGTTTTTCGGGGGCCCCCTCCTACGAGCAGTACTTC.

The chain employs TRBV4-1 and TRBJ2-3; the D call may be TRBD1 or TRBD2 (5 bases each). The CDR3 covers 16 residues. In germline, CDR1 is MGHRA, CDR2 YSYEKL. The ends were cut back, 4 bases at V and 4 bases at J, with 18 bases in the middle. CDR3 region: CASSPGLRGLADTQYF. The CDR3 region has the DNA TGCGCCAGCAGCCCTGGGTTGAGGGGATTGGCAGATACGCAGTATTTT.

This chain joins TRBV7-2 and TRBJ2-3, with 13 bases identical to TRBD2. The CDR3 has 16 amino acids. With 5 bases clipped from V and 11 bases from J, the junction kept 13 bases outside the gene matches. Germline V gene sequence: CDR1 SGHTA, CDR2 FQGNSA. CDR3 loop: CASSARTSGGHYEQYF. The CDR3 DNA follows: TGTGCCAGCAGCGCCAGGACTAGCGGGGGACATTACGAGCAGTATTTT.

The chain joins TRBV5-1 to TRBJ1-2, with D possibly TRBD1 on 5 matching bases. Trimming took off 0 bases at V and 1 base at J, with 10 bases between the two ends. Germline values: CDR1 SGHRS, CDR2 YFSETQ. This CDR3 has 15 amino acids. The CDR3 loop reads CASSLGGGDNYGYTF. DNA for the CDR3: TGCGCCAGCAGCTTGGGCGGGGGTGATAACTATGGCTACACCTTC.

The rearrangement uses TRBV7-2 and TRBJ2-2; 7 bases line up with TRBD2. Germline V gene lookup returns CDR1 SGHTA and CDR2 FQGNSA. CDR3 length equals 16 residues. Germline trimming cut 5 bases from V and 9 bases from J; bases unmatched to any gene: 15. The CDR3 reads CASSLSGTTSRRELFF. The CDR3 DNA reads TGTGCCAGCAGCCTTTCCGGGACTACGTCGAGGAGGGAGCTGTTTTTT.

This chain connects TRBV20-1 to TRBJ2-4; D may be TRBD2 (6 bases). The germline V gene has CDR1 DFQATT and CDR2 SNEGSKA (reference sequence). The V gene lost 1 base and the J gene lost 0 bases, with 10 bases spanning the gap. The CDR3 contains 15 residues. The CDR3 loop is CSARGGGLAKNIQYF. As DNA, the CDR3 is TGCAGTGCTAGAGGTGGAGGGTTAGCCAAAAACATTCAGTACTTC.

CDR3 nucleotides: TGTGCCAGCAGTTACGAAGCCCGACCGAATTCACCCCTCCACTTT. This gives the protein CASSYEARPNSPLHF. The V and J genes are TRBV6-5 and TRBJ1-6; D unresolved. This CDR3 spans 15 amino acids. Trimming pared 2 bases from V and 7 bases from J, leaving 12 bases between. Per germline, CDR1 MNHEY and CDR2 SVGAGI.

The J gene is TRBJ1-1, the V gene TRBV6-1, with 11 bases fitting TRBD1. J lost 4 bases, V lost 8 bases, and 6 bases had no gene match. The CDR3 covers 14 residues. Germline CDR1 is MNHNS and CDR2 is SASEGT. The CDR3 sequence: CASGQGAWSTEAFF. For the CDR3, the DNA is TGTGCCAGCGGACAGGGGGCGTGGAGCACTGAAGCTTTCTTT.

This clonotype was detected many times. This CDR3 is CSAEQGQGGYTF. CDR3 nucleotide sequence: TGCAGTGCCGAACAGGGTCAAGGGGGCTACACCTTC. This sequence joins TRBV20-1 and TRBJ1-2, with D perhaps matching TRBD1 (6 bases). The CDR3 length is 12 residues. Germline CDR1 is DFQATT and CDR2 is SNEGSKA (reference sequence). The ends were cut back, 6 bases at V and 8 bases at J, with 16 bases in the middle.

The chain employs TRBV5-1 and TRBJ2-2; D is uncertain. Germline V gene data show CDR1 as SGHRS and CDR2 as YFSETQ. The V end lost 3 bases, the J end lost 5 bases, and 17 bases lay between the germline ends. The CDR3 has 16 residues. CDR3 amino acids: CASSSLLEPGTGELFF. For the CDR3, the DNA is TGCGCCAGCAGCTCCCTCCTAGAGCCGGGTACCGGGGAGCTGTTTTTT. The full variable domain, rest sourced from reference TRBV5-1 and TRBJ2-2, is KAGVTQTPRYLIKTRGQQVTLSCSPISGHRSVSWYQQTPGQGLQFLFEYFSETQRNKGNFPGRFSGRQFSNSRSEMNVSTLELGDSALYLCASSSLLEPGTGELFFGEGSRLTVL.

The chain couples TRBV5-1 to TRBJ1-4, with D uncertain. This CDR3 comprises 15 residues. The V gene lost 6 bases and the J gene lost 10 bases, with 22 bases spanning the gap. Germline lookup yields CDR1 SGHRS and CDR2 YFSETQ. The CDR3 loop reads CASNSGVSSPTKLFF. Here the CDR3 DNA reads TGCGCCAGCAACAGTGGGGTCTCATCCCCCACAAAACTGTTTTTT.

V and J are TRBV6-1 and TRBJ1-2, with 7 bases identical to TRBD1. V shed 7 bases and J 10 bases; nucleotides not matched to a gene: 9. The CDR3 extends over 12 amino acids. Germline assignment: CDR1 MNHNS and CDR2 SASEGT. CDR3 sequence reads: CASKEGAPLYTF. The DNA for the CDR3 is TGTGCCAGCAAGGAGGGGGCCCCCCTCTACACCTTC.

V and J are TRBV7-2 and TRBJ2-1, with D uncertain. This CDR3 spans 13 amino acids. Germline V lookup: CDR1 SGHTA, CDR2 FQGNSA. Trimming cost V 10 bases and J 7 bases, with 17 bases left between them. This chain's CDR3 is CANTTVAGNEQFF. CDR3 coding DNA: TGTGCCAACACCACGGTAGCCGGGAATGAGCAGTTCTTC. Drawing the rest from reference TRBV7-2 and TRBJ2-1, the complete variable domain is GAGVSQSPSNKVTEKGKDVELRCDPISGHTALYWYRQSLGQGLEFLIYFQGNSAPDKSGLPSDRFSAERTGGSVSTLTIQRTQQEDSAVYLCANTTVAGNEQFFGPGTRLTVL.